This T cell receptor (beta chain) was retrieved from a study of shared clonotypes between healthy human individuals. Study background: Each donor's CD4 naive and CD4 memory cells filled three plates apiece, CD8 naive two, and CD8 memory one.

This CDR3 spans 15 amino acids. V dropped 5 bases and J dropped 3; count of bases not matched to a gene: 6. Germline CDR1 and CDR2: ENHRY and SYGVKD. Measured with immunoSEQ multiplex PCR; TCRdb has only the in-frame clones, and not every one. The table includes a few million clones, 93% detected once. Sequences were obtained from naive CD4+ T cells from PBMCs. Subset indicated: CD45RA+ positively selected. The clonotype was recovered from a man aged 18 to 35 in good health. Some clones in this sample may be carry-over from other donors' samples. The chain has TRBV10-3 and TRBJ2-5; 10 bases fit TRBD2. The CDR3 sequence is CAISPLAGGEETQYF. DNA of the CDR3: TGTGCCATCAGTCCCTTAGCGGGAGGAGAAGAGACCCAGTACTTC.